This T cell receptor beta chain emerged from a study of T cells after yellow fever vaccination. This clonotype was seen a few times. Conversion of TCR transcripts into cDNA relied on 5'RACE template switching, which added a universal primer site and UMIs. Each CDR3 protein is one row after TCRdb ran MiXCR on the 5' RACE reads. The table records some 320,000 distinct CDR3 sequences, approximately 4% of them present only once. The CDR3 runs 15 residues. Germline V gene data show CDR1 as MGHDK and CDR2 as SYGVNS. The germline V and J ends were trimmed by 4 bases and 4 bases, with 14 bases remaining between them.

This TCR was sampled from a man between 18 and 35 years old who received the YFV17D yellow fever vaccine. The V call is TRBV25-1, the J call TRBJ1-5, with a tentative D call TRBD1 (6 bases). The input for sequencing was PBMCs, taken 5 days after the yellow fever booster vaccination. As DNA, the CDR3 is TGTGCCAGCAGTGGCCGAGGGGGGGCAAATCAGCCCCAGCATTTT. Translation: CASSGRGGANQPQHF.